Detailed here is one T cell receptor beta chain. These data come from a study of blood T cell repertoires in COVID-19. Turning to the study itself: Whether acute or convalescent, the COVID-19 samples came from the United States, Italy and Spain. PBMCs, B-cell-depleted T cells, or T cells were the source of the cDNA or gDNA that made up the material.

Authors' processing steps: Reference gene primer amplification gave nucleated cell count estimates. TCRdb's copy holds only in-frame clones and misses some; the assay was immunoSEQ multiplex PCR. For V, J and clone size, that table is used; D and trimming come from the DNA. Among around 190,000 clones, under 85% were seen once, and the ten largest hold under 8.5%. In germline, CDR1 is MNHEY, CDR2 SMNVEV (reference sequence). This CDR3 region has 15 residues. Trimming cost V 6 bases and J 4 bases, with 15 bases left between them. Input material: peripheral blood. This sequence originates from a human donor in a cohort sampled during active COVID-19. The gene calls are TRBV27 and TRBJ1-4; the D gene is possibly TRBD1 (5 bases). CDR3 sequence (DNA): TGTGCCAGCAGCACAGCCAGGGCCAATAATGAAAAACTGTTTTTT. This gives the protein CASSTARANNEKLFF. Full variable domain (outside the CDR3, taken from reference TRBV27 and TRBJ1-4): EAQVTQNPRYLITVTGKKLTVTCSQNMNHEYMSWYRQDPGLGLRQIYYSMNVEVTDKGDVPEGYKVSRKEKRNFPLILESPSPNQTSLYFCASSTARANNEKLFFGSGTQLSVL.